What follows are 15 T cell receptor beta chains derived from one specimen sequenced in a study of response to subunit inactivated influenza vaccine. MiXCR, run by TCRdb on the RT-PCR reads, gives a single entry per CDR3 protein. The sample records roughly 500,000 distinct CDR3 sequences, roughly 25% being singletons. The sample was also reused in another study, on T cells expressing NK-cell markers. That study adds: 5'RACE template switching with UMIs generated TCR beta cDNA.

Here the sequenced sample was CD4+ T cells sorted from PBMCs, taken 12 days after vaccination. The receptors originated from a man aged 50-59 years who received an inactivated influenza vaccine.

In this sample, this clonotype turned up a few times. The chain has TRBV20-1 and TRBJ1-2, with TRBD1 matching over 7 bases. Germline values: CDR1 DFQATT, CDR2 SNEGSKA (reference sequence). The CDR3 is 14 amino acids. The ends lost 1 base at V and 8 bases at J; junction bases unmatched: 10. CDR3 residues: CSARVRDSLGGYTF. The CDR3 region has the DNA TGCAGTGCTAGAGTACGGGACAGTTTGGGCGGCTACACCTTC.

The rearrangement uses TRBV20-1 and TRBJ1-1; the match to TRBD1 covers 9 bases. Germline CDR1 reads DFQATT; CDR2 reads SNEGSKA (reference sequence). Trimming at V came to 6 bases and at J to 6 bases, leaving 5 bases not matched to a gene. The CDR3 consists of 12 residues. The CDR3 reads CSADRGQAEAFF. As DNA, the CDR3 is TGCAGTGCGGACAGGGGACAGGCTGAAGCTTTCTTT.

This chain uses TRBV15 with TRBJ2-5; 8 bases line up with TRBD2. After removal of 4 bases from V and 5 bases from J, the junction contained 3 bases not matched to a gene. The CDR3 is 13 residues long. CDR1 and CDR2 from the germline V gene are LNHNV and YYDKDF (reference sequence). The CDR3: CATSKPGGETQYF. CDR3 bases: TGTGCCACCAGCAAACCGGGGGGGGAGACCCAGTACTTC. Full variable domain (missing parts from reference TRBV15 and TRBJ2-5): DAMVIQNPRYQVTQFGKPVTLSCSQTLNHNVMYWYQQKSSQAPKLLFHYYDKDFNNEADTPDNFQSRRPNTSFCFLDIRSPGLGDTAMYLCATSKPGGETQYFGPGTRLLVL.

This clonotype came up a few times. V usage is TRBV3-1 and J usage is TRBJ2-7; no firm D call. CDR1 and CDR2 from the germline V gene are LGHDT and YNNKEL (reference sequence). V lost 2 bases and J lost 5, with 19 bases in between. The CDR3 contains 16 residues. The CDR3 here is CASSQYIASNRNEQYF. The CDR3 DNA follows: TGTGCCAGCAGCCAATATATTGCTTCTAATAGGAACGAGCAGTACTTC.

This clonotype was observed a few times. V and J are TRBV12-3 or TRBV12-4 and TRBJ1-3; D may be TRBD1 (5 bases). V was trimmed by 7 bases and J by 0 bases, leaving 19 bases between them. The CDR3 loop spans 17 amino acids. The CDR3 nucleotides read TGTGCCAGCACTTCCCGATTGGGGCAGAACTCTGGAAACACCATATATTTT. It specifies CASTSRLGQNSGNTIYF.

In this sample, this clonotype turned up a few times. The chain combines TRBV7-9 with TRBJ2-7; 7 bases map to TRBD1. Per germline, CDR1 SEHNR and CDR2 FQNEAQ (reference sequence). The CDR3 has 15 residues. Trimming removed 5 bases from V and 0 bases from J; junction bases left unmatched: 7. The CDR3 region has the DNA TGTGCCAGCAGCCGTGAAGCAGGGGGCTCCTACGAGCAGTACTTC. Protein: CASSREAGGSYEQYF.

The sample holds a few counts of this clonotype. This chain joins TRBV6-1 and TRBJ2-1; TRBD2 agrees at 7 bases. The germline V gene encodes CDR1 MNHNS and CDR2 SASEGT. Unmatched junction bases numbered 10, after V lost 7 bases and J lost 10 bases. CDR3 length: 13 residues. CDR3 protein: CASTGGSGAEQFF. The CDR3 DNA sequence: TGTGCCAGCACCGGGGGGAGCGGGGCAGAGCAGTTCTTC.

Only a few counts were recorded for this clonotype. The chain couples TRBV7-2 to TRBJ2-3, with 10 bases lining up with TRBD2. V shed 5 bases and J 1 base; nucleotides not matched to a gene: 12. The CDR3 is 18 amino acids. Looked up from germline, CDR1 is SGHTA and CDR2 is FQGNSA. The CDR3 sequence is CASSVIASGGTGTDTQYF. CDR3 sequence (DNA): TGTGCCAGCAGCGTTATCGCTAGCGGGGGAACTGGCACAGATACGCAGTATTTT.

The V and J genes are TRBV7-9 and TRBJ1-6; tentative D call: TRBD1 (6 bases). Trimming shortened V by 5 bases and J by 9 bases, and 11 bases separated the two germline ends. CDR3 size: 13 residues. Per the germline V gene, CDR1 is SEHNR and CDR2 is FQNEAQ (reference sequence). The CDR3: CASSTTGLSPLHF. The CDR3 bases are TGTGCCAGCAGCACCACAGGGCTTTCACCCCTCCACTTT.

This chain connects TRBV20-1 to TRBJ1-5, with TRBD1 as a possible D gene (6 bases). Trimming removed 5 bases at V and 3 bases at J, with 14 bases between. The length of the CDR3 is 14 residues. The germline V gene encodes CDR1 DFQATT and CDR2 SNEGSKA (reference sequence). Here the CDR3 DNA reads TGCAGTGCTTTCCTAGGACAGAACAATCAGCCCCAGCATTTT. Its protein product is CSAFLGQNNQPQHF.

The table lists this clonotype with a few counts. This chain joins TRBV6-1 and TRBJ2-1, with a weak D call TRBD1 (7 bases). Trimming took off 6 bases at V and 8 bases at J, with 20 bases between the two ends. The CDR3 runs to 15 residues. Per germline, CDR1 MNHNS and CDR2 SASEGT. CDR3 protein: CASRQRRDSWHEQFF. CDR3 DNA: TGTGCCAGCAGACAAAGGCGGGACAGTTGGCATGAGCAGTTCTTC.

This clonotype was counted only a few times. This chain connects TRBV7-9 to TRBJ1-2; D not certain. The germline V gene has CDR1 SEHNR and CDR2 FQNEAQ (reference sequence). V dropped 1 base and J dropped 6 bases, with 18 bases sitting between them. The CDR3 is 16 amino acids. The CDR3 nucleotides are TGTGCCAGCAGCTTAGAGCTGCTCAGCCCGGAGGATGGCTACACCTTC. Its protein is CASSLELLSPEDGYTF.

This clonotype occurred a few times. The rearrangement joins TRBV20-1 to TRBJ2-1, with 7 nucleotides matching TRBD2. Per germline, CDR1 DFQATT and CDR2 SNEGSKA (reference sequence). This CDR3 has 14 amino acids. The V segment lost 3 bases and the J segment 7 bases; nucleotides outside the gene matches: 9. The CDR3 loop is CSASRLAFTNEQFF. The CDR3 nucleotides read TGCAGTGCTAGCAGACTAGCTTTTACGAATGAGCAGTTCTTC.

This clonotype was seen a few times. The V call is TRBV25-1, the J call TRBJ2-7, with 7 positions matching TRBD1. This CDR3 has 14 amino acids. Germline lookup yields CDR1 MGHDK and CDR2 SYGVNS. The junction had 16 bases not matched to a gene; V was cut back by 8 bases and J by 9 bases. CDR3 bases: TGTGCCAGCTCGATGGGACAGAAAGCTGGTGGGCAGTACTTC. The encoded protein is CASSMGQKAGGQYF.

Only a few counts were recorded for this clonotype. The chain links TRBV10-3 to TRBJ2-7; D perhaps matches TRBD2 (5 bases). With 2 bases removed from V and 9 bases from J, the gap between germline ends came to 20 bases. The CDR3 has 15 residues. Germline lookup yields CDR1 ENHRY and CDR2 SYGVKD. The CDR3 DNA sequence: TGTGCCATCAGTGAGCCGGGGAAGCGGATCGCGGGGCAGTACTTC. Translation gives CAISEPGKRIAGQYF.